This T cell receptor (beta chain) comes out of a study of Graves' ophthalmopathy and Graves' hyperthyroidism. From RNA, the CDR3 regions of TCR beta chains were amplified and sequenced. The library came from an HTBI-primed first-round RT-PCR and a second-round multiplex PCR. Each CDR3 protein gets one entry after TCRdb re-called the multiplex PCR reads with MiXCR. The data hold about 370,000 distinct CDR3 sequences, with approximately 20% observed a single time. This clonotype was counted ten times or more. Specimen: peripheral blood. The TCR sequence derives from a young woman with Graves' ophthalmopathy.

CDR3 region: CASSFRTAYEQYF. The CDR3 nucleotides are TGTGCCAGCAGTTTCAGGACAGCGTACGAGCAGTACTTC. The chain couples TRBV12-3 or TRBV12-4 to TRBJ2-7, with D tentatively TRBD1 (6 bases). This CDR3 is 13 amino acids long. Trimming shortened V by 3 bases and J by 4 bases, and 10 bases separated the two germline ends.